The 5 T cell receptor beta chains below all came from one sample that was sequenced in a study of blood T cell repertoires in COVID-19. Only in-frame clones appear in the TCRdb table, and some are missing; sequencing was by immunoSEQ multiplex PCR. Among fewer than 65,000 clones listed, around 80% were seen once. The sample was peripheral blood. These receptors came from a man aged 55 to 70 with acute or convalescent COVID-19.

The J gene is TRBJ1-5, the V gene TRBV7-8; the D is unclear. Per germline, CDR1 SGHVS and CDR2 FQNEAQ. This CDR3 contains 17 residues. The ends were cut back, 5 bases at V and 1 base at J, with 18 bases in the middle. CDR3 in amino acids: CASSQNPAIGSNQPQHF. In DNA, the CDR3 is TGTGCCAGCAGCCAAAACCCAGCGATCGGAAGCAATCAGCCCCAGCATTTT.

This clone showed up just a few times. The chain is built from TRBV12-3 or TRBV12-4 and TRBJ1-1; TRBD1 is a possible D gene (5 bases). V was shortened by 5 bases and J by 3 bases, with 10 bases between the two germline ends. The CDR3 consists of 13 residues. CDR3 in DNA: TGTGCCAGCAGTCAACAGGCATACACTGAAGCTTTCTTT. Encoded protein: CASSQQAYTEAFF.

This chain's CDR3 is CASGLAYASNYGYTF. CDR3 DNA: TGTGCTAGTGGTTTGGCCTACGCGAGTAACTATGGCTACACCTTC. This chain uses TRBV12-5 with TRBJ1-2; D is uncertain. Germline-derived CDR1 and CDR2 are LGHNT and FRNRAP. V lost 1 base and J 1 base, leaving 10 bases between the germline ends. The CDR3 consists of 15 residues.

V and J are TRBV19 and TRBJ1-1; D is perhaps TRBD1 (6 bases). This CDR3 is 13 amino acids long. V was pared by 6 bases and J by 3 bases, with 11 bases between. Germline CDR1 is LNHDA and CDR2 is SQIVND (reference sequence). CDR3 protein: CASRSTGYTEAFF. The CDR3 coding sequence is TGTGCCAGTAGATCCACAGGGTACACTGAAGCTTTCTTT.

The chain links TRBV12-3 or TRBV12-4 to TRBJ1-2; tentatively, D is TRBD1 (6 bases). With 2 bases removed from V and 8 bases from J, the gap between germline ends came to 9 bases. There are 12 residues in the CDR3. CDR3 region: CASSLRTEGYTF. In DNA, the CDR3 is TGTGCCAGCAGTTTAAGGACAGAGGGCTACACCTTC.